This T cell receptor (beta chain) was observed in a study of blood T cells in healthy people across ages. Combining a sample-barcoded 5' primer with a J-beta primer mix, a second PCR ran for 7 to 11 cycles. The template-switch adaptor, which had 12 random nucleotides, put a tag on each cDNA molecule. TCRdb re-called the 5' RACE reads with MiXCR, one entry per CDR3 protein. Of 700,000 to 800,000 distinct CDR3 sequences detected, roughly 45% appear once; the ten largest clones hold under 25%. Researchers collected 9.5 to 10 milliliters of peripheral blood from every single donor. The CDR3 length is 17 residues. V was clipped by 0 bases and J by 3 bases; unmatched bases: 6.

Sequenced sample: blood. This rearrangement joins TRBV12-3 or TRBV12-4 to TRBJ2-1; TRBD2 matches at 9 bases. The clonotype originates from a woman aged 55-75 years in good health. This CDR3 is CASSLALGGRGYNEQFF. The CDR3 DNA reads TGTGCCAGCAGTTTAGCGCTTGGCGGGAGGGGCTACAATGAGCAGTTCTTC.